Below are 21 T cell receptor beta chains sequenced from a single sample in a study of OX40 agonist ivuxolimab in advanced cancers. Profiling relied on immunoSEQ multiplex PCR, and the TCRdb table lists in-frame clones only, not all of them. The table includes about 46,000 clones, 70% to 90% detected once. The sample here was CD4+ or CD8+ T cells sorted from blood, taken in a trial of the OX40 agonist ivuxolimab. The receptors were sampled from an adult with an advanced solid tumor such as melanoma, head and neck, liver or kidney cancer.

The genes are TRBV19 and TRBJ1-5, with 10 bases that match TRBD1. J lost 0 bases, V lost 6 bases, and 11 bases had no gene match. Germline assignment: CDR1 LNHDA and CDR2 SQIVND (reference sequence). CDR3 length equals 18 residues. The DNA of the CDR3 is TGTGCCAGTAGGATCCGGGACAGGGGAACTTATAGCAATCAGCCCCAGCATTTT. This translates into CASRIRDRGTYSNQPQHF.

This clone was recorded once. The chain links TRBV2 to TRBJ2-7; 7 bases align to TRBD2. The CDR3 extends over 14 amino acids. After removal of 6 bases from V and 3 bases from J, the junction contained 8 bases not matched to a gene. Germline-derived CDR1 and CDR2 are SNHLY and FYNNEI. The CDR3 reads CASRTGTTVYEQYF. DNA for the CDR3: TGTGCCAGCAGAACCGGGACTACAGTCTACGAGCAGTACTTC.

The V and J genes are TRBV14 and TRBJ1-1; unclear D gene. The CDR3 length is 12 residues. With 4 bases removed from V and 1 base from J, the gap between germline ends came to 4 bases. Germline loops: CDR1 SGHDN, CDR2 FVKESK. The CDR3 DNA reads as TGTGCCAGCAGCCTGGGGAACACTGAAGCTTTCTTT. Encoded protein: CASSLGNTEAFF.

V usage is TRBV13 and J usage is TRBJ2-3; D is ambiguous. CDR1 PRHDT and CDR2 FYEKMQ come from the germline V gene (reference sequence). This CDR3 spans 12 amino acids. V lost 5 bases to trimming and J lost 2 bases, with 5 bases between them. The CDR3 DNA is TGTGCCAGCAGCCCGTTCACAGATACGCAGTATTTT. It yields the protein CASSPFTDTQYF.

This sequence joins TRBV28 and TRBJ1-3; TRBD1 aligns across 7 bases. V dropped 5 bases and J dropped 8; count of bases not matched to a gene: 9. Germline loops: CDR1 MDHEN, CDR2 SYDVKM. CDR3 length: 14 amino acids. This CDR3 is CASSPRQGEDTIYF. CDR3 nucleotide sequence: TGTGCCAGCAGTCCTCGACAGGGCGAGGACACCATATATTTT.

The chain couples TRBV7-8 to TRBJ1-3; the match to TRBD1 covers 7 bases. Unmatched junction bases numbered 5, after V lost 5 bases and J lost 1 base. Germline V lookup: CDR1 SGHVS, CDR2 FQNEAQ. The CDR3 extends over 15 amino acids. The DNA of the CDR3 is TGTGCCAGCAGCCCACACAGGGGATCTGGAAACACCATATATTTT. It translates to CASSPHRGSGNTIYF. The full variable domain, its missing parts supplied by reference TRBV7-8 and TRBJ1-3, is GAGVSQSPRYKVAKRGQDVALRCDPISGHVSLFWYQQALGQGPEFLTYFQNEAQLDKSGLPSDRFFAERPEGSVSTLKIQRTQQEDSAVYLCASSPHRGSGNTIYFGEGSWLTVV.

The gene calls are TRBV7-9 and TRBJ2-1; D may be TRBD1 (7 bases). Germline CDR1 SEHNR, CDR2 FQNEAQ (reference sequence). The ends were cut back, 5 bases at V and 10 bases at J, with 18 bases in the middle. This CDR3 is 14 amino acids long. The CDR3 reads CASSAGQRNWEQFF. The CDR3 DNA follows: TGTGCCAGCAGCGCGGGACAGAGAAATTGGGAGCAGTTCTTC.

The chain combines TRBV6-5 with TRBJ2-2, with D perhaps given as TRBD1 or TRBD2 (6 bases each). The germline V gene has CDR1 MNHEY and CDR2 SVGAGI. This CDR3 region has 15 residues. V dropped 2 bases and J dropped 2 bases, with 9 bases sitting between them. In nucleotides, the CDR3 is TGTGCCAGCAGTTACGGGGGGCCCAACACCGGGGAGCTGTTTTTT. Its protein is CASSYGGPNTGELFF.

This chain connects TRBV13 to TRBJ1-6; D not resolved. Germline V gives CDR1 PRHDT, CDR2 FYEKMQ (reference sequence). V was shortened by 5 bases and J by 10 bases, with 18 bases between the two germline ends. The CDR3 runs 15 residues. The CDR3 loop reads CASSQRPEGFSPLHF. CDR3 DNA sequence: TGTGCCAGCAGCCAACGGCCAGAGGGCTTCTCACCCCTCCACTTT.

The chain has TRBV7-9 and TRBJ1-3; D unclear. The length of the CDR3 is 11 residues. Per germline, CDR1 SEHNR and CDR2 FQNEAQ (reference sequence). The ends were cut back, 8 bases at V and 4 bases at J, with 6 bases in the middle. The DNA of the CDR3 is TGTGCCAGCCAGAAAGGAAACACCATATATTTT. Translated, it gives CASQKGNTIYF.

V gene TRBV28 combines with J gene TRBJ2-1, with D possibly TRBD2 on 5 matching bases. Per the germline V gene, CDR1 is MDHEN and CDR2 is SYDVKM. V lost 6 bases and J lost 9, with 9 bases in between. This CDR3 is built from 11 residues. CDR3 in amino acids: CASSFEGEQFF. In DNA form, the CDR3 reads TGTGCCAGCAGCTTTGAGGGTGAGCAGTTCTTC.

The CDR3 loop is CASSESTGQHNEQFF. CDR3 in DNA: TGTGCCAGCAGTGAATCTACGGGACAGCACAATGAGCAGTTCTTC. V gene TRBV6-1 combines with J gene TRBJ2-1; 7 nucleotides match TRBD1. V lost 2 bases, J lost 5 bases, and 6 bases stayed unmatched. This CDR3 spans 15 amino acids. Germline V lookup: CDR1 MNHNS, CDR2 SASEGT.

This clone is judged medium-sized (0.01 to 0.1%). V and J are TRBV4-1 and TRBJ1-6; no firm D call. V was trimmed by 5 bases and J by 6 bases, leaving 8 bases between them. CDR3 length: 13 residues. Germline CDR1 MGHRA, CDR2 YSYEKL. CDR3 sequence reads: CASSDRPNSPLHF. DNA for the CDR3: TGCGCCAGCAGCGACCGACCTAATTCACCCCTCCACTTT.

The chain combines TRBV7-2 with TRBJ1-2; a weak D match, TRBD1 (6 bases). The CDR3 covers 14 residues. The germline CDR1 and CDR2 sequences are SGHTA and FQGNSA. Trimming pared 3 bases from V and 3 bases from J, leaving 11 bases between. DNA for the CDR3: TGTGCCAGCAGCTTCGGGACATACGACTATGGCTACACCTTC. Protein sequence: CASSFGTYDYGYTF.

In regard to this clone: In the same sample, other DNA sequences code for this CDR3. This rearrangement joins TRBV7-9 to TRBJ1-1; perhaps TRBD1 as D (6 bases). This CDR3 region has 13 residues. The germline CDR1 and CDR2 sequences are SEHNR and FQNEAQ (reference sequence). Trimming took off 2 bases at V and 4 bases at J, with 8 bases between the two ends. The CDR3 DNA is TGTGCCAGCAGCTTAACAGGGACCACTGAAGCTTTCTTT. Translating gives CASSLTGTTEAFF. The entire variable domain, with the rest obtained from reference TRBV7-9 and TRBJ1-1, is as follows: DTGVSQNPRHKITKRGQNVTFRCDPISEHNRLYWYRQTLGQGPEFLTYFQNEAQLEKSRLLSDRFSAERPKGSFSTLEIQRTEQGDSAMYLCASSLTGTTEAFFGQGTRLTVV.

This rearrangement joins TRBV19 to TRBJ1-5; D is uncertain. The CDR3 length is 15 residues. V was pared by 2 bases and J by 0 bases, with 8 bases between. The germline V gene encodes CDR1 LNHDA and CDR2 SQIVND (reference sequence). The CDR3 region has the DNA TGTGCCAGTAGTATACGGGGTTATAGCAATCAGCCCCAGCATTTT. This translates into CASSIRGYSNQPQHF.

The CDR3 coding sequence is TGCGCCAGCAGCCAAGAACCCCTTATGTACACTGAAGCTTTCTTT. Translated: CASSQEPLMYTEAFF. This chain connects TRBV4-1 to TRBJ1-1, with D uncertain. Germline V gives CDR1 MGHRA, CDR2 YSYEKL. CDR3 length equals 15 residues. V gave up 0 bases and J gave up 3 bases, with 11 bases separating them.

The rearrangement links TRBV9 to TRBJ2-7; D may be TRBD1 (5 bases). CDR1 SGDLS and CDR2 YYNGEE come from the germline V gene. The CDR3 has 13 residues. Trimming left V 0 bases short and J 1 base short, with 5 bases between. The CDR3 DNA reads TGTGCCAGCAGCGTAGGACAGTCCTACGAGCAGTACTTC. Amino acids: CASSVGQSYEQYF. Full variable domain (missing parts from reference TRBV9 and TRBJ2-7): DSGVTQTPKHLITATGQRVTLRCSPRSGDLSVYWYQQSLDQGLQFLIQYYNGEERAKGNILERFSAQQFPDLHSELNLSSLELGDSALYFCASSVGQSYEQYFGPGTRLTVT.

The chain is built from TRBV9 and TRBJ2-1, with D unresolved. Trimming stripped 3 bases from V and 6 bases from J, with 4 bases between. This CDR3 comprises 11 residues. Germline V gives CDR1 SGDLS, CDR2 YYNGEE. The chain's CDR3 is CASSASNEQFF. The CDR3 nucleotides are TGTGCCAGCAGCGCCTCCAATGAGCAGTTCTTC.

The J gene is TRBJ2-4, the V gene TRBV7-2; no definite D call. The V end lost 4 bases, the J end lost 0 bases, and 19 bases lay between the germline ends. Germline loops: CDR1 SGHTA, CDR2 FQGNSA. The CDR3 has 18 residues. The CDR3 loop reads CASSYDTSWDLAKNIQYF. The CDR3 region has the DNA TGTGCCAGCAGCTACGACACGTCGTGGGATTTAGCCAAAAACATTCAGTACTTC.

This CDR3 reads CAISDPGQGAYEQYF. Here the CDR3 DNA reads TGTGCCATCAGTGACCCGGGACAGGGGGCCTACGAGCAGTACTTC. J is TRBJ2-7 and V is TRBV10-3, with 11 bases fitting TRBD1. The CDR3 consists of 15 residues. Unmatched junction bases numbered 3, after V lost 3 bases and J lost 2 bases. Germline CDR1 is ENHRY and CDR2 is SYGVKD.